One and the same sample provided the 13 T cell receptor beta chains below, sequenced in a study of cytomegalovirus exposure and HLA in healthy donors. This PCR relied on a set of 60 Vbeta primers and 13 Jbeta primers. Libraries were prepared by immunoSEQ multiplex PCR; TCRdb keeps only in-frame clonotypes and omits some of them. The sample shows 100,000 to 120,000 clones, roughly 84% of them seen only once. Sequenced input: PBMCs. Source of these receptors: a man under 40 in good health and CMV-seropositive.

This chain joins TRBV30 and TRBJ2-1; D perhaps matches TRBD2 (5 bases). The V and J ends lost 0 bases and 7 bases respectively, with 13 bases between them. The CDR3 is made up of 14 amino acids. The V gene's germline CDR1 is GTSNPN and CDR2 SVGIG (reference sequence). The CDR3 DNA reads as TGTGCCTGGAGTGTAATCGGGGTCTCGAATGAGCAGTTCTTC. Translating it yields CAWSVIGVSNEQFF.

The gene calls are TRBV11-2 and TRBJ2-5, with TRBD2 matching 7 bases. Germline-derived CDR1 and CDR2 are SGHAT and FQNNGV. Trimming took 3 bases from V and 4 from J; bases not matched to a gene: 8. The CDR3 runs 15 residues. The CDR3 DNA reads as TGTGCCAGCAGCTTGGGGGGGAGATTTTTAGAGACCCAGTACTTC. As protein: CASSLGGRFLETQYF.

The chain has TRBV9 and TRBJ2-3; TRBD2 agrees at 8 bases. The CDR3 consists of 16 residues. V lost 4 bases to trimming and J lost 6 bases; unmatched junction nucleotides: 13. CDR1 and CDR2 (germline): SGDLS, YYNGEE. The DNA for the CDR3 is TGTGCCAGCAGCTCCGGGGGACTAGGCTTTAGGGATACGCAGTATTTT. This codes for CASSSGGLGFRDTQYF.

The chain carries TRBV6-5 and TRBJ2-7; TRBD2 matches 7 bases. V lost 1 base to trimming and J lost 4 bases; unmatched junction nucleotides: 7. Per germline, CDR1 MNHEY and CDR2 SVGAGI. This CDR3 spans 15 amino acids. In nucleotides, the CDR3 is TGTGCCAGCAGTTACTTGGGGGGGAGTGAATACGAGCAGTACTTC. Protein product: CASSYLGGSEYEQYF.

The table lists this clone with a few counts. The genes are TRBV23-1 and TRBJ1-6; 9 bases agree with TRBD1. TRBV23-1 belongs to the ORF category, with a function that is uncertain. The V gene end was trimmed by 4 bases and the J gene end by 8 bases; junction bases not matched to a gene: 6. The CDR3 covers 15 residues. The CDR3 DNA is TGCGCCAGCAGTCCCACCGGGACAGGGCATTCACCCCTCCACTTT. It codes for CASSPTGTGHSPLHF.

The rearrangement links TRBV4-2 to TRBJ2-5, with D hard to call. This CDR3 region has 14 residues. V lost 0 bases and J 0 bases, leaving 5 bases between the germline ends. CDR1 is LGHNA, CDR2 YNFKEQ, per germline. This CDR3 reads CASSQDGDQETQYF. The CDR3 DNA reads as TGTGCCAGCAGCCAAGATGGAGACCAAGAGACCCAGTACTTC.

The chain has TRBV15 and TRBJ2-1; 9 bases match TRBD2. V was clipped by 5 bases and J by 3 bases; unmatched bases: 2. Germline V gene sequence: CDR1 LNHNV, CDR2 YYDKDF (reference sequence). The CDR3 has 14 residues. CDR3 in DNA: TGTGCCACCAGCGCGGGGGGGGACTACAATGAGCAGTTCTTC. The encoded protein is CATSAGGDYNEQFF.

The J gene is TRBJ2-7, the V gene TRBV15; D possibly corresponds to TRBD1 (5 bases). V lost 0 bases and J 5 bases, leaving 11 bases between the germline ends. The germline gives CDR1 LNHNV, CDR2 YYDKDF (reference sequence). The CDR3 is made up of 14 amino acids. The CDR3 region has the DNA TGTGCCACCAGCAGAGATGCAGGCAGGGACGAGCAGTACTTC. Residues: CATSRDAGRDEQYF.

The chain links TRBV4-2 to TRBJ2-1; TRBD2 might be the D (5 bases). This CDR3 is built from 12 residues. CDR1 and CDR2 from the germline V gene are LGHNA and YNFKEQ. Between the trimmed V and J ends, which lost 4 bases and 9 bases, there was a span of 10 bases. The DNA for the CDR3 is TGTGCCAGCAGCCCCACTGGAGGTGAGCAGTTCTTC. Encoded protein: CASSPTGGEQFF.

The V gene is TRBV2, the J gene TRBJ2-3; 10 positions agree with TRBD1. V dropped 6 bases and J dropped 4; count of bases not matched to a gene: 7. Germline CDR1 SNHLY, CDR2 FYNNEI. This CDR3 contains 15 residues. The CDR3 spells CASRLDRGQADTQYF. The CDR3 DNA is TGTGCCAGCAGACTAGACAGGGGGCAAGCAGATACGCAGTATTTT.

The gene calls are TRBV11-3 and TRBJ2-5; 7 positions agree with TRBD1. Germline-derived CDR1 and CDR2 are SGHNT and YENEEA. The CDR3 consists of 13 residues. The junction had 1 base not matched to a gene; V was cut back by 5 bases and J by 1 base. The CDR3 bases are TGTGCCAGCAGCCGGGACAGCCAAGAGACCCAGTACTTC. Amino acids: CASSRDSQETQYF.

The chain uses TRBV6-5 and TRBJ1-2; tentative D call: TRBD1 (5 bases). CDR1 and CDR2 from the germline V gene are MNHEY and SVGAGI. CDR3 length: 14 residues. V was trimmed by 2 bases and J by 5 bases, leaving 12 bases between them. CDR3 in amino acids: CASSYTDNGYGYTF. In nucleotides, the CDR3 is TGTGCCAGCAGTTACACGGACAATGGGTATGGCTACACCTTC.

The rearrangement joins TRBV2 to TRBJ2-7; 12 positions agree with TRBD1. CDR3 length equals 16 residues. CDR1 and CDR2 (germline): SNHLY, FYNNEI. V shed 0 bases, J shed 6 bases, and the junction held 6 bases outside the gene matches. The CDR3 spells CASSEAGTGGEGEQYF. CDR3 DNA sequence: TGTGCCAGCAGTGAAGCGGGGACAGGGGGCGAGGGCGAGCAGTACTTC.